Listed below are T cell receptor beta chains from one sample, sequenced in a study of blood T cell repertoires in COVID-19. Measured with immunoSEQ multiplex PCR; TCRdb has only the in-frame clones, and not every one. The sample records 110,000 or so clones, approximately 85% being singletons. The material sequenced was peripheral blood. Receptor source: a man aged 35 to 55 with acute or convalescent COVID-19. The CDR3 runs from the conserved cysteine through the conserved F or W. Fields, in order: clone size, D gene, V gene, J gene, CDR3 protein. The D gene is left open where the match is weak. Clone size is given for some rows only: seen once, a few or many times, or a class if the clone is expanded.

clone_size: -
d_call: -
v_call: TRBV4-2
j_call: TRBJ1-1
cdr3_aa: CASSPRGLENTEAFF

clone_size: -
d_call: -
v_call: TRBV10-1
j_call: TRBJ2-7
cdr3_aa: CASSEYTGYEQYF

clone_size: -
d_call: TRBD1
v_call: TRBV5-3
j_call: TRBJ1-5
cdr3_aa: CARSFSGDRGEGMIDQPQHF

clone_size: once
d_call: TRBD1
v_call: TRBV20-1
j_call: TRBJ2-3
cdr3_aa: CSASLLVGQGASTDTQYF

clone_size: -
d_call: TRBD1
v_call: TRBV20-1
j_call: TRBJ2-7
cdr3_aa: CSASNPQGARYEQYF

clone_size: -
d_call: TRBD1
v_call: TRBV19
j_call: TRBJ1-5
cdr3_aa: CASALWDRGNHLNQPQHF

clone_size: -
d_call: TRBD1
v_call: TRBV6-6
j_call: TRBJ2-5
cdr3_aa: CASSYLGTGRQETQYF

clone_size: -
d_call: -
v_call: TRBV5-5
j_call: TRBJ1-2
cdr3_aa: CASSLPGGLSGYTF

clone_size: few
d_call: -
v_call: TRBV7-9
j_call: TRBJ2-1
cdr3_aa: CARELDNEQFF

clone_size: -
d_call: TRBD1
v_call: TRBV9
j_call: TRBJ2-7
cdr3_aa: CASSVDGTGTYEQYF

clone_size: -
d_call: TRBD1
v_call: TRBV29-1
j_call: TRBJ2-1
cdr3_aa: CSVGRTGANEQFF

clone_size: -
d_call: TRBD1
v_call: TRBV24-1
j_call: TRBJ1-5
cdr3_aa: CATSASDRSNQPQHF

clone_size: -
d_call: -
v_call: TRBV30
j_call: TRBJ1-4
cdr3_aa: CAWSYDSREKEKLFF

clone_size: -
d_call: TRBD1
v_call: TRBV6-5
j_call: TRBJ1-1
cdr3_aa: CASSYNRGLNTEAFF

clone_size: -
d_call: TRBD2
v_call: TRBV5-6
j_call: TRBJ2-3
cdr3_aa: CASSWRLAGAYTDTQYF

clone_size: -
d_call: -
v_call: TRBV7-3
j_call: TRBJ2-3
cdr3_aa: CASSLSGGRSNTQYF

clone_size: -
d_call: -
v_call: TRBV7-2
j_call: TRBJ1-1
cdr3_aa: CASSLDSPNTEAFF

clone_size: -
d_call: TRBD2
v_call: TRBV19
j_call: TRBJ2-5
cdr3_aa: CASSTERGAQETQYF

clone_size: -
d_call: TRBD1
v_call: TRBV2
j_call: TRBJ2-3
cdr3_aa: CASSGDRGGIDTQYF

clone_size: -
d_call: -
v_call: TRBV24-1
j_call: TRBJ2-5
cdr3_aa: CATSPQAPGNRETQYF

clone_size: few
d_call: -
v_call: TRBV9
j_call: TRBJ2-7
cdr3_aa: CASSAGGRDYEQYF

clone_size: few
d_call: TRBD1
v_call: TRBV6-2/TRBV6-3
j_call: TRBJ1-6
cdr3_aa: CASSALPGGSHSPLHF

clone_size: once
d_call: TRBD1
v_call: TRBV7-9
j_call: TRBJ1-1
cdr3_aa: CASSLNGQANTEAFF

clone_size: -
d_call: -
v_call: TRBV7-3
j_call: TRBJ1-2
cdr3_aa: CASSPTGSNYGYTF

clone_size: -
d_call: TRBD1
v_call: TRBV2
j_call: TRBJ1-4
cdr3_aa: CASGGQGREKLFF

clone_size: -
d_call: -
v_call: TRBV24-1
j_call: TRBJ2-2
cdr3_aa: CATIADNTGELFF

clone_size: -
d_call: TRBD1
v_call: TRBV2
j_call: TRBJ2-2
cdr3_aa: CASIPRQGWKNTGELFF

clone_size: -
d_call: TRBD1
v_call: TRBV10-1
j_call: TRBJ1-1
cdr3_aa: CASSESTGVAAEAFF

clone_size: -
d_call: -
v_call: TRBV2
j_call: TRBJ2-3
cdr3_aa: CASAGPDTQYF

clone_size: few
d_call: -
v_call: TRBV6-2/TRBV6-3
j_call: TRBJ1-1
cdr3_aa: CASSYRRESTEAFF

clone_size: -
d_call: -
v_call: TRBV12-5
j_call: TRBJ2-1
cdr3_aa: CASGLVTGVNEQFF

clone_size: -
d_call: -
v_call: TRBV7-9
j_call: TRBJ2-7
cdr3_aa: CASSLAQGVYEQYF

clone_size: -
d_call: -
v_call: TRBV5-5
j_call: TRBJ1-6
cdr3_aa: CASSLGAANPLHF

clone_size: -
d_call: TRBD1
v_call: TRBV7-9
j_call: TRBJ2-1
cdr3_aa: CASSLWTGGYEQFF

clone_size: -
d_call: TRBD2
v_call: TRBV15
j_call: TRBJ2-3
cdr3_aa: CATSRGLAGGTDTQYF

clone_size: -
d_call: -
v_call: TRBV7-9
j_call: TRBJ2-1
cdr3_aa: CASSHSRDSQFF

clone_size: -
d_call: TRBD1
v_call: TRBV2
j_call: TRBJ1-3
cdr3_aa: CASSFQGGTGSGNTIYF

clone_size: -
d_call: TRBD2
v_call: TRBV11-3
j_call: TRBJ2-1
cdr3_aa: CASSYQRGGLDEQFF

clone_size: -
d_call: TRBD1
v_call: TRBV6-2/TRBV6-3
j_call: TRBJ1-5
cdr3_aa: CASSRQGDGNQPQHF

clone_size: -
d_call: TRBD2
v_call: TRBV5-6
j_call: TRBJ2-1
cdr3_aa: CASSRILAYDEQFF